Listed here are 5 T cell receptor beta chains from one sample, sequenced in a study of tumor-infiltrating lymphocytes in primary liver carcinoma. Starting from around 500 ng of total RNA, TCR beta cDNA was produced with a primer in the constant region. For TCR beta, libraries were produced by three nested multiplex PCR rounds using slightly modified ARM-PCR. For about 11 cycles apiece, the opening two PCR rounds ran with TRBV1-TRBV30 forward primers and a C-beta reverse primer. TCRdb ran MiXCR on the multiplex PCR reads and lists one entry per CDR3 protein. The table has approximately 120,000 distinct CDR3 sequences, 64% seen once. Unsorted bulk tissue of roughly 20-34 mg yielded co-extracted RNA and DNA. Sequencing was performed on liver tumor tissue from sampling region 3. Described subset: tumor region T3, left-lateral pole. Receptors originate from a woman aged 55-69 years with primary liver carcinoma and hepatitis B virus infection.

Comment on this clonotype: Sequence at one end of the junction differs from germline and may be a read error. The CDR3 spells CASSLGLASTDTEYF. CDR3 bases: TGTGCCAGTAGCCTGGGACTAGCCAGCACAGATACGGAGTATTTT. The J gene is TRBJ2-3, the V gene TRBV11-3, with 9 positions matching TRBD2. The CDR3 sequence is 15 residues long. The germline V gene encodes CDR1 SGHNT and CDR2 YENEEA.

About this clonotype: It may be a read error: a sequence one base away is much more abundant. V and J are TRBV5-1 and TRBJ2-1; unclear D gene. Germline lookup yields CDR1 SGHRS and CDR2 YFSETQ. V dropped 7 bases and J dropped 2 bases, with 22 bases sitting between them. The length of the CDR3 is 17 residues. The CDR3 here is CASVSETPAQAYNEQFF. The CDR3 bases are TGCGCCAGCGTTTCCGAGACTCCCGCCCAGGCCTACAATGAGCAGTTCTTC.

A note on this clonotype: Germline is not matched at one junction end, which may reflect a read error. This chain connects TRBV11-2 to TRBJ2-6; TRBD1 is a possible D gene (5 bases). The CDR3 totals 15 residues. Germline V CDR1 and CDR2: SGHAT, FQNNGV. Here the CDR3 DNA reads TGTGCCAGTAGCTTATGGGGCGCAAGGGCCAACGTCCTGACTTTC. This translates into CASSLWGARANVLTF.

Note on this clonotype: Relative to the germline gene, one junction end is altered; a read error may explain this. The CDR3 nucleotides read TGTGCCAGCAGCCCCGGGTGGACATGGGTTGTTACCGGGGAACTGTTTTTT. Protein sequence: CASSPGWTWVVTGELFF. The rearrangement joins TRBV11-2 to TRBJ2-2; D may be TRBD1 or TRBD2 (5 bases each). This CDR3 is built from 17 residues. CDR1 and CDR2 from the germline V gene are SGHAT and FQNNGV.

This clonotype was seen at least ten times. The chain couples TRBV6-6 to TRBJ2-7; TRBD1 might be the D (5 bases). Germline loops: CDR1 MNHNY, CDR2 SVGAGI (reference sequence). CDR3 length: 13 residues. V lost 10 bases to trimming and J lost 3 bases, with 16 bases between them. The DNA of the CDR3 is TGTGCCACGTTAAAAGCCCAGGGCTACGAGCAGTACTTC. Translation: CATLKAQGYEQYF.